A selection of T cell receptor beta chains follows, all from one sample in a study of blood T cells in healthy people across ages. From the 5' RACE reads, TCRdb called clonotypes with MiXCR, one entry per CDR3 protein. The sample lists approximately 1.5 million distinct CDR3 sequences; 35% to 45% were seen once. What was sequenced was blood. These receptors were obtained from a woman between 18 and 29 years old in good health. Both conserved end residues are part of each CDR3. A D gene is named only where the DNA matches it firmly. Expanded clones are given a class, and other clones once, few, many or no size at all.

TRBJ1-4	few	TRBV28	-	CASKWRVTNEKLFF	TGTGCCAGCAAGTGGAGGGTAACTAATGAAAAACTGTTTTTT
TRBJ2-5	few	TRBV20-1	-	CSAVTDQVEETQYF	TGCAGTGCTGTGACCGATCAGGTAGAAGAGACCCAGTACTTC
TRBJ1-5	-	TRBV27	-	CASPMDDHQPQHF	TGTGCCAGTCCTATGGATGATCATCAGCCCCAGCATTTT
TRBJ2-3	few	TRBV4-3	-	CASSQESSSPDTQYF	TGCGCCAGCAGCCAAGAGTCCAGCTCACCAGATACGCAGTATTTT
TRBJ2-1	few	TRBV4-2	TRBD2	CASSQALLASGRNGEQFF	TGTGCCAGCAGCCAAGCCCTTCTGGCAAGCGGGAGAAATGGTGAGCAGTTCTTC
TRBJ2-7	many	TRBV15	-	CATSRGGSSYEQYF	TGTGCCACCAGCAGAGGCGGCAGCTCCTACGAGCAGTACTTC
TRBJ2-1	few	TRBV29-1	-	CSVEITRYNEQFF	TGCAGCGTTGAGATTACCAGGTACAATGAGCAGTTCTTC
TRBJ1-1	few	TRBV20-1	-	CSATSGARGTEAFF	TGCAGTGCTACTTCGGGGGCAAGAGGCACTGAAGCTTTCTTT
TRBJ2-2	-	TRBV5-1	TRBD1	CASSLDGTGVSGELFF	TGCGCCAGCAGCTTGGACGGGACAGGGGTTTCCGGGGAGCTGTTTTTT
TRBJ1-2	-	TRBV12-3/TRBV12-4	-	CASTTGSSGYTF	TGTGCCAGCACCACAGGGTCATCTGGCTACACCTTC
TRBJ2-2	-	TRBV29-1	TRBD1	CSTSRDRGAGELFF	TGCAGCACCTCCCGGGACAGGGGAGCCGGGGAGCTGTTTTTT
TRBJ2-1	-	TRBV18	-	CASHGQGLYNEQFF	TGTGCCAGCCACGGACAGGGACTATACAATGAGCAGTTCTTC
TRBJ2-3	few	TRBV10-3	TRBD2	CAISESGGGADTQYF	TGTGCCATCAGTGAGTCGGGCGGGGGGGCCGATACGCAGTATTTT
TRBJ1-5	-	TRBV6-1	-	CATQVFGNQPQHF	TGTGCCACTCAGGTGTTTGGCAATCAGCCCCAGCATTTT
TRBJ2-7	few	TRBV4-3	TRBD2	CASSQTYLAGVYEQYF	TGCGCCAGCAGCCAGACGTATCTAGCGGGGGTCTACGAGCAGTACTTC
TRBJ2-7	few	TRBV20-1	-	CSARNQHGSYEQYF	TGCAGTGCTAGAAACCAACACGGTAGCTACGAGCAGTACTTC
TRBJ2-1	-	TRBV9	-	CASSVAPIYNEQFF	TGTGCCAGCAGCGTAGCGCCAATCTACAATGAGCAGTTCTTC
TRBJ1-5	few	TRBV5-6	-	CASSLFTDRLGNQPQHF	TGTGCCAGCAGCTTATTTACGGACAGACTCGGCAATCAGCCCCAGCATTTT
TRBJ1-6	-	TRBV20-1	-	CSARPREGRVLPPLHF	TGCAGTGCTAGACCGCGAGAAGGCAGGGTTTTGCCACCCCTCCACTTT
TRBJ1-5	-	TRBV4-2	-	CASSQDGDGHNQPQHF	TGTGCCAGCAGCCAAGATGGGGACGGCCACAATCAGCCCCAGCATTTT
TRBJ1-2	few	TRBV5-1	TRBD1	CASKNGTASNYGYTF	TGCGCCAGTAAAAATGGGACAGCTTCCAACTATGGCTACACCTTC
TRBJ1-5	-	TRBV7-8	-	CASSWVSGDQPQHF	TGTGCCAGCAGCTGGGTTTCGGGGGATCAGCCCCAGCATTTT
TRBJ2-7	-	TRBV5-1	TRBD1	CASSPAGTGRSYEQYF	TGCGCCAGCAGCCCCGCCGGGACAGGGAGATCCTACGAGCAGTACTTC
TRBJ1-2	-	TRBV28	TRBD1	CASSLPSGQGARGYTF	TGTGCCAGCAGTTTACCGTCGGGACAGGGGGCGAGGGGCTACACCTTC
TRBJ2-7	-	TRBV5-1	TRBD2	CASSIDAGGAGYEQYF	TGCGCCAGCAGCATCGATGCGGGGGGCGCGGGGTACGAGCAGTACTTC
TRBJ2-7	-	TRBV28	TRBD2	CASSLSGRGVEQYF	TGTGCCAGCAGTTTAAGTGGTCGGGGGGTTGAGCAGTACTTC
TRBJ1-2	-	TRBV6-2/TRBV6-3	-	CATGQLVNYGYTF	TGTGCCACCGGACAGCTTGTTAACTATGGCTACACCTTC
TRBJ2-3	few	TRBV12-3/TRBV12-4	-	CASSSKGRDTQYF	TGTGCCAGCAGTTCTAAGGGTCGAGATACGCAGTATTTT
TRBJ2-1	few	TRBV29-1	TRBD2	CSVEGASGGAYNEQFF	TGCAGCGTTGAGGGCGCTAGCGGGGGAGCGTACAATGAGCAGTTCTTC
TRBJ2-7	few	TRBV6-2/TRBV6-3	-	CASSPQGRTHSYEQYF	TGTGCCAGCAGCCCCCAGGGCAGGACCCATTCCTACGAGCAGTACTTC
TRBJ1-6	once	TRBV28	-	CASSRYQGGDSPLHF	TGTGCCAGCAGCCGATACCAGGGAGGCGATTCACCCCTCCACTTT
TRBJ1-2	-	TRBV7-9	TRBD1	CASSPWTGRRGYGYTF	TGTGCCAGCAGCCCTTGGACAGGGCGGAGGGGCTATGGCTACACCTTC